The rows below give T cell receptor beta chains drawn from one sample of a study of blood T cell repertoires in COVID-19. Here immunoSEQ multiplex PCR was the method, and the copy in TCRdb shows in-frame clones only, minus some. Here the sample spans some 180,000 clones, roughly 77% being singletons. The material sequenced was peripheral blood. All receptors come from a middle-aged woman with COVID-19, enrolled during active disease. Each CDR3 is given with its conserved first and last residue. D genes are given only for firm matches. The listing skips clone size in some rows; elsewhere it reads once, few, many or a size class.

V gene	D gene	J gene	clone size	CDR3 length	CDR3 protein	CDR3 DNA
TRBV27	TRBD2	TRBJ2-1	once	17	CASSPWTSGSNYNEQFF	TGTGCCAGCAGTCCTTGGACTAGCGGGAGCAACTACAATGAGCAGTTCTTC
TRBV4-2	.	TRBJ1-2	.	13	CASSRDTNYGYTF	TGTGCCAGCAGCCGGGACACTAACTATGGCTACACCTTC
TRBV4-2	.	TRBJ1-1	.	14	CASSQESLGTEAFF	TGTGCCAGCAGCCAAGAATCGCTCGGCACTGAAGCTTTCTTT
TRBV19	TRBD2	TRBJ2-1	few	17	CASSIGPQREVGNEQFF	TGTGCCAGTAGTATAGGGCCCCAGCGGGAGGTTGGCAATGAGCAGTTCTTC
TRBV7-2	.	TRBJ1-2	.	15	CASRPATGAIYGYTF	TGTGCCAGCAGACCCGCCACAGGAGCTATTTATGGCTACACCTTC
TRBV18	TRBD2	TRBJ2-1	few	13	CASSPNPAGDQFF	TGTGCCAGCTCACCCAACCCCGCGGGGGACCAGTTCTTC
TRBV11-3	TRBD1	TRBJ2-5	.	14	CASSLDRGTETQYF	TGTGCCAGCAGCTTAGACAGGGGGACGGAGACCCAGTACTTC
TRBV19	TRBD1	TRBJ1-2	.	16	CASNGQATSLNYGYTF	TGTGCCAGCAACGGACAGGCGACTAGTCTTAACTATGGCTACACCTTC
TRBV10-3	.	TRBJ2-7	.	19	CAISESPPTGTAVSYEQYF	TGTGCCATCAGTGAGTCGCCTCCGACCGGGACTGCCGTCTCCTACGAGCAGTACTTC
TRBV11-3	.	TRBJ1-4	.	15	CASSLVNYPGEKLFF	TGTGCCAGCAGCTTAGTCAATTATCCGGGAGAAAAACTGTTTTTT
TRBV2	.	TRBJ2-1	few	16	CASSESGAFAYNEQFF	TGTGCCAGCAGTGAATCAGGGGCCTTCGCCTACAATGAGCAGTTCTTC
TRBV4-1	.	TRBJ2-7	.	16	CASRLTVPGSNYEQYF	TGCGCCAGCAGACTCACAGTCCCGGGATCTAACTACGAGCAGTACTTC
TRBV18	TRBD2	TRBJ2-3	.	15	CASSQRTSGRDTQYF	TGTGCCAGCTCACAACGGACTAGCGGGAGAGATACGCAGTATTTT
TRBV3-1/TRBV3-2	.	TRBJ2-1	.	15	CASSQVLGAGNEQFF	TGTGCCAGCAGCCAAGTGTTGGGGGCCGGCAATGAGCAGTTCTTC
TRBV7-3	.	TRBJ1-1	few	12	CASSMQGSEAFF	TGTGCCAGCAGCATGCAGGGGTCTGAAGCTTTCTTT
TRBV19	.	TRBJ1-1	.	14	CASSPWSSATEAFF	TGTGCCAGTAGTCCTTGGTCCAGCGCCACTGAAGCTTTCTTT
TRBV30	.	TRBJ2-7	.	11	CAWSISPEQYF	TGTGCCTGGTCAATTTCCCCCGAGCAGTACTTC
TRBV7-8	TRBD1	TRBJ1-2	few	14	CASSSLQGADGYTF	TGTGCCAGCAGCTCATTACAGGGGGCCGATGGCTACACCTTC
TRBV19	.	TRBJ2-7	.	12	CASSNSPYEQYF	TGTGCCAGTAGTAACTCCCCCTACGAGCAGTACTTC
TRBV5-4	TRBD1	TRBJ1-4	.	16	CASSPGRGTGGEKLFF	TGTGCCAGCAGCCCTGGCAGGGGGACAGGGGGTGAAAAACTGTTTTTT
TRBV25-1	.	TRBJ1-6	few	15	CASSDSVSYNSPLHF	TGTGCCAGCAGTGACAGCGTCTCCTATAATTCACCCCTCCACTTT
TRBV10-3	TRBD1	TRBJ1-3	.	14	CATQQDREGNTIYF	TGTGCCACCCAACAGGACAGGGAAGGAAACACCATATATTTT
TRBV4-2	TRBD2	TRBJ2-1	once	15	CASSQGGGGVYEQFF	TGTGCCAGCAGCCAAGGGGGCGGGGGAGTCTATGAGCAGTTCTTC
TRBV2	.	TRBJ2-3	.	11	CASSARLVPYF	TGTGCCAGCAGTGCTCGGCTAGTACCGTATTTT
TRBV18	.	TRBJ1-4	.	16	CASSPPGRSTNEKLFF	TGTGCCAGCTCACCACCGGGCCGTTCAACTAATGAAAAACTGTTTTTT
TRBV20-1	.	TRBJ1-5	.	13	CSASQGTNQPQHF	TGCAGTGCTAGTCAGGGAACCAATCAGCCCCAGCATTTT
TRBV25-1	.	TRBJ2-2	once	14	CASTGSKSTGELFF	TGTGCCAGCACCGGGAGCAAGAGCACCGGGGAGCTGTTTTTT
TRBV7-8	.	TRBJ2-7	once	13	CASSLGAGYEQYF	TGTGCCAGCAGCTTAGGCGCGGGCTACGAGCAGTACTTC
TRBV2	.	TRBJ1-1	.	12	CAGGTFNTEAFF	TGTGCCGGCGGGACGTTCAACACTGAAGCTTTCTTT
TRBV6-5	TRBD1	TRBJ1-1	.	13	CASRDRSRYQAFF	TGTGCCAGCAGGGACAGGAGCCGATACCAAGCTTTCTTT
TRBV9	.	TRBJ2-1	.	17	CASSVALGGSSYNEQFF	TGTGCCAGCAGCGTAGCTTTGGGTGGGAGCTCCTACAATGAGCAGTTCTTC
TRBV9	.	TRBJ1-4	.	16	CASGRGVDATNEKLFF	TGTGCCAGCGGCCGGGGTGTGGACGCAACTAATGAAAAACTGTTTTTT
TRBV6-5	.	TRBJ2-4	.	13	CATVSGVKNIQYF	TGTGCCACCGTCTCAGGGGTCAAAAACATTCAGTACTTC
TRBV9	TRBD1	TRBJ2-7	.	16	CASSASPGQKSYEQYF	TGTGCCAGCAGCGCCTCCCCGGGACAGAAATCGTACGAGCAGTACTTC
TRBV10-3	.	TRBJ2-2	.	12	CAISDSYGELFF	TGTGCCATCAGTGATTCTTACGGGGAGCTGTTTTTT
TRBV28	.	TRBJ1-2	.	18	CASSSPGGGASLVNGYTF	TGTGCCAGCAGTTCTCCCGGGGGGGGTGCCTCTCTGGTTAATGGCTACACCTTC
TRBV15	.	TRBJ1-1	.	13	CATSRGGGTEAFF	TGTGCCACCAGCAGAGGAGGGGGTACTGAAGCTTTCTTT
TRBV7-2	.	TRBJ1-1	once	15	CASSPPNLRQHEAFF	TGTGCCAGCAGCCCCCCCAACCTTCGACAGCATGAAGCTTTCTTT
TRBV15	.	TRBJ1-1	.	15	CATSRGTNMNTEAFF	TGTGCCACCAGCAGAGGCACAAACATGAACACTGAAGCTTTCTTT
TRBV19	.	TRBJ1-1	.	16	CASSPRTQGRWTEAFF	TGTGCCAGTAGTCCCAGAACTCAGGGTAGGTGGACTGAAGCTTTCTTT
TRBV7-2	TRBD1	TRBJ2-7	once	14	CASSLDRVMSEQYF	TGTGCCAGCAGCTTGGACAGGGTAATGAGCGAGCAGTACTTC
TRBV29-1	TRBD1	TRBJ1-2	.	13	CSARQGSNYGYTF	TGCAGCGCACGACAGGGTTCGAACTATGGCTACACCTTC
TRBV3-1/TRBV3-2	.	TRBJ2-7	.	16	CASRGPQRPGRNEQYF	TGTGCCAGCAGGGGCCCGCAGAGACCCGGCCGGAACGAGCAGTACTTC
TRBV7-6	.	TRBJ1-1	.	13	CASRALEGTEAFF	TGTGCCAGCCGGGCATTAGAGGGCACTGAAGCTTTCTTT
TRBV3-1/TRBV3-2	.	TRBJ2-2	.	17	CASSQRGRGHNTGELFF	TGTGCCAGCAGCCAAAGGGGGAGGGGACACAACACCGGGGAGCTGTTTTTT
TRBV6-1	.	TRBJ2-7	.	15	CASSEWGLRSYEQYF	TGTGCCAGCAGTGAATGGGGACTCCGCTCCTACGAGCAGTACTTC
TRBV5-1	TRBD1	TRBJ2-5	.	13	CASSPGQEETQYF	TGCGCCAGCAGCCCGGGACAGGAAGAGACCCAGTACTTC
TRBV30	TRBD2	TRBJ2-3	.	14	CAWTAGLAGDTQYF	TGTGCCTGGACCGCGGGACTAGCAGGAGATACGCAGTATTTT
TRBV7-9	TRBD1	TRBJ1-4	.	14	CASSHDRVPEKLFF	TGTGCCAGCAGCCACGACAGGGTCCCCGAAAAACTGTTTTTT
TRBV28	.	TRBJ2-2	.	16	CASRVREALSTGELFF	TGTGCCAGCAGGGTGAGGGAGGCCCTTTCCACCGGGGAGCTGTTTTTT
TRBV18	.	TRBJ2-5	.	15	CASSPSLAGRETQYF	TGTGCCAGCTCACCGTCTTTGGCAGGGCGAGAGACCCAGTACTTC
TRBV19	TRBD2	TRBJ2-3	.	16	CASSLLAGVPTDTQYF	TGTGCCAGTAGTTTACTAGCGGGAGTACCCACAGATACGCAGTATTTT
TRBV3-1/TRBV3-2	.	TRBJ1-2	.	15	CASSQRPPGVYGYTF	TGTGCCAGCAGCCAAAGGCCCCCAGGGGTCTATGGCTACACCTTC
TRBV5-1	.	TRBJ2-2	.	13	CASQGENTGELFF	TGCGCCTCTCAAGGGGAGAACACCGGGGAGCTGTTTTTT
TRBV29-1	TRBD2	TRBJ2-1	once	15	CSVVGTSGVYNEQFF	TGCAGCGTTGTGGGGACTAGCGGGGTCTACAATGAGCAGTTCTTC
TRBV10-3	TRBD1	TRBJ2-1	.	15	CATVTGTAFYNEQFF	TGTGCCACCGTAACCGGGACAGCCTTTTACAATGAGCAGTTCTTC
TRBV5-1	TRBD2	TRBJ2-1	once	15	CASSTSGGAYNEQFF	TGCGCCAGCAGTACTAGCGGGGGGGCCTACAATGAGCAGTTCTTC
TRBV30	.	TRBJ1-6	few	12	CAWGGVGRPLHF	TGTGCCTGGGGAGGGGTAGGGAGACCCCTCCACTTT
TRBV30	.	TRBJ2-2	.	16	CAWSVRGWGNTGELFF	TGTGCCTGGAGTGTACGGGGGTGGGGAAACACCGGGGAGCTGTTTTTT